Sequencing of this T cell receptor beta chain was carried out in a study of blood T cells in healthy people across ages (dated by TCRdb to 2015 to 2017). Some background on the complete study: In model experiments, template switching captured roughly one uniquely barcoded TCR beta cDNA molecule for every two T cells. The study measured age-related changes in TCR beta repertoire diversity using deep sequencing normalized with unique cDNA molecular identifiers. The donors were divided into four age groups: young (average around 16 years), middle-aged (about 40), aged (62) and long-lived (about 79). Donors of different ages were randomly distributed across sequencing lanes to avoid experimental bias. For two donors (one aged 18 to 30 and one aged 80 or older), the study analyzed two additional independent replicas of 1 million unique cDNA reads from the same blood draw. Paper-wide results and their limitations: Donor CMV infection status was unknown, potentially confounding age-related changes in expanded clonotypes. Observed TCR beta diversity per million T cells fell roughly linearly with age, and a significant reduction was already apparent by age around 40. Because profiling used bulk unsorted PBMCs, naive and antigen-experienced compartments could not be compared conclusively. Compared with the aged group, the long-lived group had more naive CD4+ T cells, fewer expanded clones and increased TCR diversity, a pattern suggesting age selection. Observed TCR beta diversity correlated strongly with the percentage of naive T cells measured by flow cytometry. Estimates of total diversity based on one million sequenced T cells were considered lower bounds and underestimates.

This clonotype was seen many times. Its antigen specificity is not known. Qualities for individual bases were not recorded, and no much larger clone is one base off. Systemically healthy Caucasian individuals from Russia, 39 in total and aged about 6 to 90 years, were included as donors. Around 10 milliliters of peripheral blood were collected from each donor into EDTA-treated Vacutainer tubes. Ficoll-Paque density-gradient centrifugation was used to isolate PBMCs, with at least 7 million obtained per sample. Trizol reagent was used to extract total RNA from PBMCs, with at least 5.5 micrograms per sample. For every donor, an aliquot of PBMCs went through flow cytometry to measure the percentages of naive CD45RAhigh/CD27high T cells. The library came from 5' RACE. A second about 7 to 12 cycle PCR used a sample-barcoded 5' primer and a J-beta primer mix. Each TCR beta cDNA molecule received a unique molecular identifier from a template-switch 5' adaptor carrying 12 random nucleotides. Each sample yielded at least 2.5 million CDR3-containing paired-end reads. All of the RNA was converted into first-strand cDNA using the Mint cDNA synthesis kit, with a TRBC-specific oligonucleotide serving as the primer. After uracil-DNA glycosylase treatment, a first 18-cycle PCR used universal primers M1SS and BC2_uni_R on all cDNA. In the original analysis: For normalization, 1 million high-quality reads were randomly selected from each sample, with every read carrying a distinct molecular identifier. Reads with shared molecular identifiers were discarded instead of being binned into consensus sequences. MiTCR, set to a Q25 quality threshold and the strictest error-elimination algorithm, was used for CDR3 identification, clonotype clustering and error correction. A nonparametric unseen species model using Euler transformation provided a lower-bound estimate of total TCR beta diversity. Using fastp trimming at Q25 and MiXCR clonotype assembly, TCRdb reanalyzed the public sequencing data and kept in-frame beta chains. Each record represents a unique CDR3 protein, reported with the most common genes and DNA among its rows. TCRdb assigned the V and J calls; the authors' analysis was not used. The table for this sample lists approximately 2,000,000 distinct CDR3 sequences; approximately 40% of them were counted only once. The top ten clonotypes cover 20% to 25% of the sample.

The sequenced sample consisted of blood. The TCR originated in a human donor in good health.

The DNA reads TGCAGTGCTAGAGATCCGAGTAGCGGGGTCCTGACAGATACGCAGTATTTT. This codes for CSARDPSSGVLTDTQYF. The rearranged segments are TRBV20-1 and TRBJ2-3; 8 central nucleotides agree with TRBD2. The germline V and J ends show losses of 0 bases and 3 bases respectively, and no gene match explains 11 bases of the junction. From the cysteine through the phenylalanine, the CDR3 covers 17 amino acids. Only the CDR3 DNA is retained, 51 bases long and in frame from the first base. CDR1 and CDR2 were assigned from the germline V gene (reference sequence) as DFQATT and SNEGSKA.